A selection of T cell receptor beta chains follows, all from one sample in a study of technical replicates of blood from several donors. Sequenced by immunoSEQ multiplex PCR; TCRdb stores in-frame clones only, minus some. The profile shows 13,000 or so clones, 65% to 90% of them singletons. The sequencing input was PBMCs. These receptors were collected from a human donor in good health. Both conserved end residues are part of each CDR3. Fields, in order: D gene, J gene, V gene, clone size, CDR3 DNA, CDR3 protein. A D gene is named only where the DNA matches it firmly. Not all rows give a size; the values are once, few, many and, for expanded clones, a class.

. | TRBJ2-7 | TRBV27 | . | TGTGCCAGGATCGACACCGGCAGCTCCTACGAGCAGTACTTC | CARIDTGSSYEQYF
TRBD2 | TRBJ2-3 | TRBV28 | . | TGTGCCAGCACCGGCGGGGGTTCCACAGATACGCAGTATTTT | CASTGGGSTDTQYF
TRBD1 | TRBJ2-5 | TRBV18 | . | TGTGCCAGCTCATCCCAGGGGGTCCAAGAGACCCAGTACTTC | CASSSQGVQETQYF
. | TRBJ1-2 | TRBV28 | . | TGTGCCAGCAGTTTAGAGGGATATGGCTACACCTTC | CASSLEGYGYTF
TRBD1 | TRBJ2-2 | TRBV5-8 | . | TGTGCCAGCAGCTTGGGTGATTGGACAGGGGGAAACACCGGGGAGCTGTTTTTT | CASSLGDWTGGNTGELFF
TRBD1 | TRBJ2-7 | TRBV5-6 | . | TGTGCCAGCAGCTTCCGGGACAGGGGTAACTACGAGCAGTACTTC | CASSFRDRGNYEQYF
. | TRBJ1-4 | TRBV6-5 | . | TGTGCCAGCAGCCTCCCTAATGAAAAACTGTTTTTT | CASSLPNEKLFF
TRBD1 | TRBJ1-5 | TRBV5-1 | . | TGCGCCAGCAGATCGACAGGGGATAGCAATCAGCCCCAGCATTTT | CASRSTGDSNQPQHF
TRBD1 | TRBJ2-7 | TRBV5-8 | . | TGTGCCAGCAGCCCGAGTCGGACAGGTACCTACGAGCAGTACTTC | CASSPSRTGTYEQYF
TRBD2 | TRBJ2-5 | TRBV11-2 | . | TGTGCCAGCAGTCCGGGACTAGCGGGAGGGTCAGAGACCCAGTACTTC | CASSPGLAGGSETQYF
TRBD2 | TRBJ2-7 | TRBV5-1 | . | TGCGCCAGCAGCTTGGGGACTAGCGGGGGCGAGCAGTACTTC | CASSLGTSGGEQYF
TRBD1 | TRBJ2-5 | TRBV11-2 | . | TGTGCCAGCAGCGGGGGACAGGGGCCTAGAGAGACCCAGTACTTC | CASSGGQGPRETQYF
TRBD1 | TRBJ1-1 | TRBV28 | few | TGTGCCAGCAGTTCTCCGGATACAGGGGGAGTCGAGGCTTTCTTT | CASSSPDTGGVEAFF
. | TRBJ1-1 | TRBV11-2 | . | TGTGCCAGCAGCCTTTTGGGAGGTAGGCGGAACACTGAAGCTTTCTTT | CASSLLGGRRNTEAFF
. | TRBJ2-1 | TRBV11-2 | few | TGTGCCAGCAGCTTAGTGGCCGGGGGCGGGAGCCTGTTCTTC | CASSLVAGGGSLFF
TRBD2 | TRBJ2-1 | TRBV28 | . | TGTGCCAGCAGTTTAGCCGGGACTAGCGGTAATGAGCAGTTCTTC | CASSLAGTSGNEQFF
. | TRBJ2-7 | TRBV5-1 | . | TGCGCCAGCAGCTTGGATGGCCCTCACTACGAGCAGTACTTC | CASSLDGPHYEQYF
. | TRBJ1-2 | TRBV7-2 | . | TGTGCCAGCAGCTTAGTTGGAGGGGGAGGGGGCTACACCTTC | CASSLVGGGGGYTF
. | TRBJ1-1 | TRBV19 | few | TGTGCCAGTAGTATAGGATCTCCTGCGTTCACTGAAGCTTTCTTT | CASSIGSPAFTEAFF
TRBD2 | TRBJ2-7 | TRBV27 | . | TGTGCCAGCAGAAAAGCGGGAGACTACGAGCAGTACTTC | CASRKAGDYEQYF
TRBD1 | TRBJ1-2 | TRBV2 | . | TGTGCCAGCAGTGAAGTATGGGGACAGGCGGGAGGCTACACCTTC | CASSEVWGQAGGYTF
. | TRBJ2-5 | TRBV6-1 | . | TGTGCCAGCAGTAGACACAGCATCCAAGAGACCCAGTACTTC | CASSRHSIQETQYF
TRBD1 | TRBJ2-3 | TRBV29-1 | . | TGCAGCGTGAAGCGACAGGGGGGCGAGACAGATACGCAGTATTTT | CSVKRQGGETDTQYF
TRBD2 | TRBJ2-1 | TRBV5-4 | . | TGTGCCAGCAGCTTGGGGCGGGAGATTGAGCAGTTCTTC | CASSLGREIEQFF
TRBD1 | TRBJ1-5 | TRBV25-1 | . | TGTGCCAGCAGTGAAAACAGGGGAGAGAGTCAGCCCCAGCATTTT | CASSENRGESQPQHF
TRBD1 | TRBJ2-5 | TRBV11-2 | . | TGTGCCAGCAGCTTAGGGTCGACAGGGGGTTTGGGGGAGACCCAGTACTTC | CASSLGSTGGLGETQYF
. | TRBJ2-3 | TRBV4-2 | once | TGTGCCAGCAGCCAAGATTATTTGCGCCACACAGATACGCAGTATTTT | CASSQDYLRHTDTQYF
TRBD1 | TRBJ1-4 | TRBV7-9 | . | TGTGCCAGCAGCGGTCCCGGACAGGGGGAAGGAGAAAAACTGTTTTTT | CASSGPGQGEGEKLFF
. | TRBJ2-3 | TRBV4-1 | . | TGCGCCAGCAGCCAAGATAGGGGAGATACGCAGTATTTT | CASSQDRGDTQYF
TRBD2 | TRBJ2-5 | TRBV10-2 | . | TGCGCCAGCAGTGAGACCAGCGGGAGGAAAGGAGAGACCCAGTACTTC | CASSETSGRKGETQYF
TRBD2 | TRBJ2-5 | TRBV29-1 | . | TGCAGCGTTGCGGGACTAGCGGGAGTACTTGAGACCCAGTACTTC | CSVAGLAGVLETQYF
TRBD2 | TRBJ2-3 | TRBV5-4 | . | TGTGCCAGCAGCCCTAGCGGGATTGATGCAGATACGCAGTATTTT | CASSPSGIDADTQYF
. | TRBJ2-7 | TRBV6-1 | . | TGTGCCAGCACCAAAAACGAGAATAGTCTCTACGAGCAGTACTTC | CASTKNENSLYEQYF
. | TRBJ2-5 | TRBV19 | once | TGTGCCAGTAGTACAGGGGTTATGTGGGAGACCCAGTACTTC | CASSTGVMWETQYF
TRBD2 | TRBJ2-7 | TRBV14 | . | TGTGCCAGCAGCCAAGTAGCGGGAGGGTACGAGCAGTACTTC | CASSQVAGGYEQYF
. | TRBJ1-6 | TRBV9 | few | TGTGCCAGCAGCGTCGAAGGACAGCGTAATTCACCCCTCCACTTT | CASSVEGQRNSPLHF
TRBD2 | TRBJ2-3 | TRBV30 | . | TGTGCCTGGGGTGTAGCGGGCACGCAGTATTTT | CAWGVAGTQYF
. | TRBJ1-1 | TRBV27 | . | TGTGCCAGCAGTTTACTCTTGAACACTGAAGCTTTCTTT | CASSLLLNTEAFF
TRBD1 | TRBJ1-4 | TRBV7-9 | . | TGTGCCAGCAGCTTAGGGACAGGGTCTAATAAACTGTTTTTT | CASSLGTGSNKLFF
TRBD1 | TRBJ1-2 | TRBV5-1 | . | TGCGCCAGCAGCACACAGACCGGACAGGGGGGGATCTATGGCTACACCTTC | CASSTQTGQGGIYGYTF
TRBD1 | TRBJ1-2 | TRBV30 | . | TGTGCCTGGAGGGAACAGGGGGCCAATGGCTACACCTTC | CAWREQGANGYTF
. | TRBJ2-1 | TRBV11-3 | . | TGTGCCAGCAGCCGGACTACTTCCTACAATGAGCAGTTCTTC | CASSRTTSYNEQFF
TRBD2 | TRBJ2-1 | TRBV7-2 | . | TGTGCCAGCAGACGCGACTGGGGGGTGACTAAGCGGGGATACAATGAGCAGTTCTTC | CASRRDWGVTKRGYNEQFF
TRBD2 | TRBJ2-1 | TRBV28 | . | TGTGCCAGCAGTCCCCTCGTGCCGGGACTAACTTACAATGAGCAGTTCTTC | CASSPLVPGLTYNEQFF
. | TRBJ1-2 | TRBV27 | . | TGTGCCAGCAGTTTTTCGGGTTCTAGCTACACCTTC | CASSFSGSSYTF
. | TRBJ2-7 | TRBV27 | . | TGTGCCATTCGGAGGGTTGGCTCCTACGAGCAGTACTTC | CAIRRVGSYEQYF
TRBD1 | TRBJ2-5 | TRBV5-6 | . | TGTGCCAGCAGCCAAGGGACAGGGCAAGAGACCCAGTACTTC | CASSQGTGQETQYF
. | TRBJ1-2 | TRBV5-1 | . | TGCGCCAGCAGCTTGGTAGCCTCGGCCGATGGCTACACCTTC | CASSLVASADGYTF
. | TRBJ1-1 | TRBV9 | . | TGTGCCAGCAGCGCAAACTACAGGGCCAGGGCTTTCTTT | CASSANYRARAFF
. | TRBJ2-5 | TRBV5-8 | . | TGTGCCAGCAGCTTCCTCCGGGACACTCAAGAGACCCAGTACTTC | CASSFLRDTQETQYF
TRBD2 | TRBJ2-3 | TRBV6-4 | once | TGTGCCAGCACGCGGGGAGGGTCGATGGCAGATACGCAGTATTTT | CASTRGGSMADTQYF
TRBD1 | TRBJ1-4 | TRBV10-2 | . | TGCGCCAGCAGTTCCGGACTACAGGGGGCTAATGAAAAACTGTTTTTT | CASSSGLQGANEKLFF